These 17 T cell receptor beta chains were all obtained from the same sample, sequenced in a study of blood T cell repertoires in COVID-19. The assay was immunoSEQ multiplex PCR, and TCRdb's table has in-frame clones only and misses some. The sample carries 50,000 to 65,000 clones, more than 70% recorded once. The material sequenced was peripheral blood. The source is a human donor in a cohort sampled during active COVID-19.

A few counts support this clone. This rearrangement joins TRBV5-6 to TRBJ2-1, with 9 nucleotides matching TRBD1. With V trimmed by 0 bases and J by 2 bases, 3 bases remained unmatched. The CDR3 is made up of 16 amino acids. Germline CDR1 reads SGHDT; CDR2 reads YYEEEE. In DNA, the CDR3 is TGTGCCAGCAGCTTGGTCGGGACAGGGCCCTACAATGAGCAGTTCTTC. Translating it yields CASSLVGTGPYNEQFF.

The chain couples TRBV10-3 to TRBJ2-5, with 10 bases aligning to TRBD2. The CDR3 has 16 residues. Germline V CDR1 and CDR2: ENHRY, SYGVKD. V lost 3 bases and J lost 2; bases outside the gene matches: 6. The CDR3 DNA sequence: TGTGCCATCAGTGATGTAGCGGGAGGCGGGCAAGAGACCCAGTACTTC. This sequence encodes CAISDVAGGGQETQYF.

This clone is a singleton in its sample. The rearrangement links TRBV10-1 to TRBJ1-3; D not resolved. Looked up from germline, CDR1 is WNHNN and CDR2 is SYGVQD (reference sequence). With 5 bases removed from V and 0 bases from J, the gap between germline ends came to 11 bases. The CDR3 covers 15 residues. The CDR3 bases are TGCGCCAGCAGTCAGCGCGGGGACTCTGGAAACACCATATATTTT. Translating it yields CASSQRGDSGNTIYF.

The chain links TRBV24-1 to TRBJ1-4; 7 bases line up with TRBD1. Trimming took 5 bases from V and 6 from J; bases not matched to a gene: 5. The CDR3 spans 14 residues. Germline values: CDR1 KGHDR, CDR2 SFDVKD. The DNA of the CDR3 is TGTGCCACCAGTGCGGCAGGGGGTGATGAAAAACTGTTTTTT. Its translation is CATSAAGGDEKLFF.

The V gene is TRBV2, the J gene TRBJ2-1; D is uncertain. The V gene's germline CDR1 is SNHLY and CDR2 FYNNEI. The V and J ends lost 2 bases and 3 bases respectively, with 2 bases between them. This CDR3 contains 12 residues. The CDR3 DNA reads as TGTGCCAGCAGTGAATACTACAATGAGCAGTTCTTC. Protein product: CASSEYYNEQFF. Complete variable domain (other parts from reference TRBV2 and TRBJ2-1): EPEVTQTPSHQVTQMGQEVILRCVPISNHLYFYWYRQILGQKVEFLVSFYNNEISEKSEIFDDQFSVERPDGSNFTLKIRSTKLEDSAMYFCASSEYYNEQFFGPGTRLTVL.

This clone showed up just once. The V and J genes are TRBV12-3 or TRBV12-4 and TRBJ1-6; D remains ambiguous. The CDR3 is 12 amino acids. V was trimmed by 6 bases and J by 10 bases, leaving 10 bases between them. The CDR3 nucleotides read TGTGCCAGCAGCCTAGGGAGATCACCCCTCCACTTT. It is translated as CASSLGRSPLHF.

The chain uses TRBV29-1 and TRBJ2-7, with 8 positions matching TRBD1. J lost 5 bases, V lost 2 bases, and 8 bases had no gene match. The CDR3 has 14 residues. Germline CDR1 SQVTM, CDR2 ANQGSEA. CDR3 protein: CSVEFGQGLHEQYF. CDR3 bases: TGCAGCGTTGAATTCGGACAGGGTTTACACGAGCAGTACTTC.

This chain joins TRBV3-1 (or the pseudogene TRBV3-2) and TRBJ1-1; D not resolved. Germline V gene sequence: CDR1 LGHDT, CDR2 YNNKEL (reference sequence). V lost 3 bases and J 1 base, leaving 9 bases between the germline ends. The CDR3 spans 14 residues. This CDR3 is CASSQADKNTEAFF. Written as DNA, the CDR3 is TGTGCCAGCAGCCAGGCTGACAAGAACACTGAAGCTTTCTTT.

This rearrangement joins TRBV5-1 to TRBJ2-1, with TRBD2 matching 9 bases. The V gene end was trimmed by 3 bases and the J gene end by 4 bases; junction bases not matched to a gene: 14. Germline CDR1 reads SGHRS; CDR2 reads YFSETQ. The CDR3 is 18 amino acids. The CDR3 DNA reads as TGCGCCAGCAGCTCAAGACCGGCTAGCGGGGTAAATTACAATGAGCAGTTCTTC. Amino acid sequence: CASSSRPASGVNYNEQFF.

This sequence joins TRBV3-1 (or the pseudogene TRBV3-2) and TRBJ2-2, with D possibly matching TRBD1 (5 bases). The V end was cut by 4 bases, the J end by 7 bases, with 16 bases between. The germline V gene has CDR1 LGHDT and CDR2 YNNKEL (reference sequence). This CDR3 comprises 15 residues. The CDR3 nucleotides are TGTGCCAGCAGCCGTCGACAGCGCGGTGGCGGGGAGCTGTTTTTT. Protein sequence: CASSRRQRGGGELFF.

The chain joins TRBV6-5 to TRBJ2-7; 7 positions match TRBD2. V shed 6 bases, J shed 0 bases, and the junction held 8 bases outside the gene matches. CDR1 is MNHEY, CDR2 SVGAGI, per germline. CDR3 length: 15 amino acids. CDR3 in amino acids: CASSLLSGNSYEQYF. The CDR3 DNA reads TGTGCCAGCAGCCTCTTGAGCGGGAACTCCTACGAGCAGTACTTC.

This chain uses TRBV5-1 with TRBJ1-5; 7 nucleotides line up with TRBD1. The J segment lost 5 bases and the V segment lost 4 bases, leaving 9 bases of the junction unmatched. The CDR3 length is 15 residues. Germline-derived CDR1 and CDR2 are SGHRS and YFSETQ. The CDR3 region is CASSPGGGDYQPQHF. DNA for the CDR3: TGCGCCAGCAGCCCAGGGGGTGGGGATTATCAGCCCCAGCATTTT.

The V gene is TRBV6-2 or TRBV6-3, the J gene TRBJ1-1; the D gene is possibly TRBD1 (5 bases). This CDR3 is 14 amino acids long. V lost 6 bases, J lost 0 bases, and 11 bases lay in between. Germline V gene lookup returns CDR1 MNHEY and CDR2 SVGEGT. The CDR3 sequence is CASSREGLNTEAFF. CDR3 DNA sequence: TGTGCCAGCAGCCGGGAGGGACTGAACACTGAAGCTTTCTTT.

The V call is TRBV7-2, the J call TRBJ1-6; no definite D call. Trimming removed 3 bases at V and 8 bases at J, with 11 bases between. Germline V gives CDR1 SGHTA, CDR2 FQGNSA. The CDR3 totals 14 residues. As DNA, the CDR3 is TGTGCCAGCAGCTTCGGGGTTATGGATTCACCCCTCCACTTT. It is translated as CASSFGVMDSPLHF.

The rearrangement joins TRBV30 to TRBJ1-2; the D is unclear. Trimming left V 8 bases short and J 3 bases short, with 10 bases between. The CDR3 loop spans 11 amino acids. Germline values: CDR1 GTSNPN, CDR2 SVGIG (reference sequence). This CDR3 reads CARAGYYGYTF. As DNA, the CDR3 is TGTGCCCGCGCTGGTTACTATGGCTACACCTTC.

This clone was recorded once. The V gene is TRBV5-1, the J gene TRBJ2-7; 7 bases match TRBD1. This CDR3 has 14 amino acids. J was trimmed by 5 bases and V by 4 bases; bases with no gene match: 9. In germline, CDR1 is SGHRS, CDR2 YFSETQ. CDR3 in amino acids: CASSDTTGMDEQYF. CDR3 DNA sequence: TGCGCCAGCAGCGACACGACAGGGATGGACGAGCAGTACTTC.

This clone appeared a few times. The rearrangement uses TRBV30 and TRBJ2-5; 7 nucleotides match TRBD2. Germline loops: CDR1 GTSNPN, CDR2 SVGIG (reference sequence). V shed 4 bases and J 5 bases; nucleotides not matched to a gene: 7. The CDR3 runs 13 residues. The CDR3 region has the DNA TGTGCCTGGATGAGGTCCGGGGGGGAGACCCAGTACTTC. Residues: CAWMRSGGETQYF. Variable domain in full (rest from reference TRBV30 and TRBJ2-5): SQTIHQWPATLVQPVGSPLSLECTVEGTSNPNLYWYRQAAGRGLQLLFYSVGIGQISSEVPQNLSASRPQDRQFILSSKKLLLSDSGFYLCAWMRSGGETQYFGPGTRLLVL.